This TCR beta chain originates from a study of CD8+ T cells in alopecia areata. Study-wide background: Skin was taken from approximately 6-13-month-old C3H/HeJ graft donors that had spontaneous alopecia and grafted onto approximately 6-11-week-old female C3H/HeJ mice.

Study-wide findings and caveats: Clarity of TCR sharing across patients fell short of that in mice, possibly HLA-related.

This clone was seen only a few times. As yet, its antigen is unknown. The gene symbols are mouse symbols. The read ends 4 residues early relative to the CDR3; the germline J gene fills the gap. The sorting of pooled cutaneous lymph node cells relied on CD4, CD8alpha, NKG2D, NKG2ACE and other markers. CDR1 and CDR2 from the germline V gene are FNHDT and SITEND (reference sequence). CDR3 length equals 16 residues. Germline trimming cut 5 bases from V and 0 bases from J; bases unmatched to any gene: 5. Isolated RNA was reverse transcribed into cDNA used as the sequencing template. Using immunoSEQ multiplex PCR, the repertoire was profiled, and TCRdb retains in-frame clones only, with some absent. This sample has about 300,000 clones and no singletons, with 0.9% to 1.5% in the ten largest.

Sequenced sample: CD4+ T cells sorted from a lymph node. The gene calls are TRBV19 and TRBJ2-2; 9 bases match TRBD2. The receptor's source is a C3H/HeJ mouse with alopecia areata. These mice share the MHC haplotype H2-k. The CDR3 DNA, read in part, is TGTGCCAGCAGAGTGACTGGGGGCGCAAACACCGGG. The encoded protein is CASRVTGGANTG. The whole CDR3 reads CASRVTGGANTGQLYF.